Listed here is a single T cell receptor beta chain. Antigen unknown. This record comes from a study of cytomegalovirus exposure and HLA in healthy donors. The CDR3 contains 15 residues. V shed 4 bases and J shed 0 bases, with 11 bases lying between them. Germline V lookup: CDR1 SGDLS, CDR2 YYNGEE. Primers: 60 Vbeta forward and 13 Jbeta reverse. Sequencing was performed with immunoSEQ multiplex PCR; in TCRdb, only in-frame clones are kept and a portion is missing. The sample yields 150,000 to 200,000 clones, 60% to 80% seen once. Findings and limits, study-wide: Most TCR sequences were uncommon, yet certain public TCRs appeared in many donors.

V is TRBV9 and J is TRBJ1-5; TRBD1 is a possible D gene (5 bases). The TCR originated in a middle-aged woman in good health and CMV-seropositive. The material sequenced was PBMCs. CDR3 protein: CASSPTGNSNQPQHF. The CDR3 nucleotides are TGTGCCAGCAGCCCCACAGGAAATAGCAATCAGCCCCAGCATTTT.